This T cell receptor beta chain came from a study of T cells expressing NK-cell markers. Germline V gives CDR1 SGHVS, CDR2 FNYEAQ. The CDR3 covers 15 residues. TCRdb re-called the 5' RACE reads and catalogs CDR3 proteins one per entry, DNA excluded. The listing contains a few hundred thousand distinct CDR3 sequences. This rearrangement joins TRBV7-6 to TRBJ2-5; the TRBD1 assignment by TCRdb is unverifiable without DNA. The receptor was isolated from a man between 18 and 69 years old in good health. The sequenced material came from blood T cells: a sorted CD56 or NKG2C T cell subset, CD4+ or CD8+ T cells, or bulk PBMC T cells (not recorded which). CDR3 region: CASSLRGQPPETQYF.